Each of the 22 T cell receptor beta chains below was sequenced from the same sample in a study of cytomegalovirus exposure and HLA in healthy donors. PCR employed 60 Vbeta and 13 Jbeta primers. The protocol was immunoSEQ multiplex PCR, while the TCRdb copy is restricted to in-frame clones and leaves out a portion. The table records about 170,000 clones, approximately 73% of them present only once. Sequenced input: PBMCs. Source of these receptors: a woman aged 18-29 years in good health and CMV-seropositive.

The V gene is TRBV2, the J gene TRBJ2-1; 8 bases align to TRBD2. CDR3 length: 14 amino acids. Trimming at V came to 4 bases and at J to 5 bases, leaving 4 bases not matched to a gene. Germline V gene sequence: CDR1 SNHLY, CDR2 FYNNEI. CDR3 bases: TGTGCCAGCAGTGGACTAGCGAGAGACAATGAGCAGTTCTTC. It codes for CASSGLARDNEQFF.

This chain links TRBV23-1 with TRBJ1-5; the match to TRBD1 covers 8 bases. TRBV23-1 is an open reading frame whose function is uncertain. The CDR3 sequence is 16 residues long. With 6 bases clipped from V and 5 bases from J, the junction kept 12 bases outside the gene matches. The CDR3 DNA is TGCGCCAGCAGGGTTATACCGGGACAGGAATATCAGCCCCAGCATTTT. Translated, it gives CASRVIPGQEYQPQHF.

The J gene is TRBJ1-5, the V gene TRBV5-4; D is unresolved. Trimming removed 4 bases from V and 5 bases from J, with 16 bases in between. CDR1 and CDR2 (germline): SGHNT, YYREEE (reference sequence). The length of the CDR3 is 15 residues. CDR3 amino acids: CASSPGREADQPQHF. The CDR3, as DNA: TGTGCCAGCAGCCCGGGAAGGGAGGCTGATCAGCCCCAGCATTTT.

This chain links TRBV5-4 with TRBJ2-3; 7 bases line up with TRBD2. The CDR3 consists of 14 residues. J gave up 2 bases and V 3 bases, and 3 bases lay outside the gene matches. Germline CDR1 is SGHNT and CDR2 is YYREEE (reference sequence). The CDR3, as DNA: TGTGCCAGCAGCTGGGGGGGAATCACAGATACGCAGTATTTT. Translation: CASSWGGITDTQYF.

The chain is built from TRBV4-2 and TRBJ1-3; 7 bases match TRBD1. Germline CDR1 is LGHNA and CDR2 is YNFKEQ. The CDR3 length is 17 residues. The V and J ends lost 3 bases and 0 bases, in that order; junction bases with no gene match: 8. CDR3 DNA: TGTGCCAGCAGCCAGACAACAGGGGCCAGCTCTGGAAACACCATATATTTT. Protein: CASSQTTGASSGNTIYF.

This chain joins TRBV4-1 and TRBJ1-2; D is perhaps TRBD1 (5 bases). This CDR3 is 16 amino acids long. CDR1 is MGHRA and CDR2 is YSYEKL in the germline V gene. Trimming removed 2 bases from V and 0 bases from J, with 13 bases in between. The DNA of the CDR3 is TGCGCCAGCAGCCAAACAGACAGATCCGCTAACTATGGCTACACCTTC. Protein: CASSQTDRSANYGYTF.

This clone was observed a handful of times. The chain recombines TRBV5-1 with TRBJ1-1; the D gene is possibly TRBD1 (6 bases). CDR1 and CDR2 from the germline V gene are SGHRS and YFSETQ. The CDR3 is 18 residues long. Trimming left V 0 bases short and J 0 bases short, with 18 bases between. The DNA of the CDR3 is TGCGCCAGCAGCTTGGGGGGGCTGACAGGTTTCTTGAACACTGAAGCTTTCTTT. The encoded protein is CASSLGGLTGFLNTEAFF.

This clone was detected only a few times. The chain has TRBV27 and TRBJ2-1, with 11 nucleotides matching TRBD2. This CDR3 is built from 14 residues. Trimming at V came to 4 bases and at J to 10 bases, leaving 6 bases not matched to a gene. Germline V gene lookup returns CDR1 MNHEY and CDR2 SMNVEV (reference sequence). CDR3 protein: CASSSGTSGLEQFF. Written as DNA, the CDR3 is TGTGCCAGCAGTTCTGGGACTAGCGGTCTCGAGCAGTTCTTC.

This chain links TRBV7-3 with TRBJ1-1; possible D gene TRBD1, 6 bases. The CDR3 sequence is 12 residues long. V was trimmed by 5 bases and J by 14 bases, leaving 18 bases between them. Germline assignment: CDR1 SGHTA and CDR2 FQGTGA. CDR3 nucleotides: TGTGCCAGCAGCCCACCTCGGACAGTTCTCTTCTTT. This sequence encodes CASSPPRTVLFF.

This chain links TRBV9 with TRBJ1-1; TRBD1 aligns across 7 bases. V was pared by 2 bases and J by 5 bases, with 6 bases of the junction left unmatched. The CDR3 runs to 14 residues. Germline CDR1 SGDLS, CDR2 YYNGEE. The CDR3 DNA sequence: TGTGCCAGCAGCGTCAGCAGGGGGAGTACTGAAGCTTTCTTT. Its protein is CASSVSRGSTEAFF. Filled out from reference TRBV9 and TRBJ1-1, the complete variable domain reads DSGVTQTPKHLITATGQRVTLRCSPRSGDLSVYWYQQSLDQGLQFLIQYYNGEERAKGNILERFSAQQFPDLHSELNLSSLELGDSALYFCASSVSRGSTEAFFGQGTRLTVV.

This chain connects TRBV29-1 to TRBJ1-1; D is possibly TRBD1 (5 bases). Per the germline V gene, CDR1 is SQVTM and CDR2 is ANQGSEA. V dropped 2 bases and J dropped 0 bases, with 16 bases sitting between them. There are 16 residues in the CDR3. The CDR3 region is CSVESGGGLLNTEAFF. CDR3 DNA sequence: TGCAGCGTTGAATCTGGTGGGGGACTTTTGAACACTGAAGCTTTCTTT.

This clone was counted once. CDR3 DNA sequence: TGTGCCAGCAGTCTTACAGGGGCTAGAAACACCATATATTTT. Translating it yields CASSLTGARNTIYF. The V and J genes are TRBV25-1 and TRBJ1-3; TRBD1 aligns across 7 bases. CDR1 MGHDK and CDR2 SYGVNS come from the germline V gene. V was clipped by 5 bases and J by 5 bases; unmatched bases: 6. The CDR3 is made up of 14 amino acids.

The V gene is TRBV29-1, the J gene TRBJ1-2; TRBD1 agrees at 7 bases. From germline, CDR1 is SQVTM and CDR2 ANQGSEA. This CDR3 region has 16 residues. Unmatched junction bases numbered 12, after V lost 5 bases and J lost 0 bases. The CDR3 sequence is CSVKGSATGPNYGYTF. The CDR3 DNA follows: TGCAGCGTTAAAGGGTCGGCGACAGGGCCTAACTATGGCTACACCTTC.

CDR3 sequence reads: CASSLAPDEQFF. The CDR3 DNA follows: TGCGCCAGCAGCTTGGCCCCGGATGAGCAGTTCTTC. The J gene is TRBJ2-1, the V gene TRBV5-1; D gene ambiguous. The V end lost 0 bases, the J end lost 8 bases, and 6 bases lay between the germline ends. From germline, CDR1 is SGHRS and CDR2 YFSETQ. CDR3 length: 12 amino acids.

This clone has only a few counts. The chain links TRBV6-5 to TRBJ1-1; 8 bases match TRBD1. Per the germline V gene, CDR1 is MNHEY and CDR2 is SVGAGI. Trimming cost V 6 bases and J 13 bases; bases outside gene matches: 10. CDR3 length: 12 residues. As DNA, the CDR3 is TGTGCCAGCAGACGTGACAGGGGCCCCAGTTTCTTT. Translation: CASRRDRGPSFF.

The chain has TRBV7-2 and TRBJ1-4; no definite D call. Trimming removed 2 bases from V and 8 bases from J, with 9 bases in between. CDR3 length equals 13 residues. Per the germline V gene, CDR1 is SGHTA and CDR2 is FQGNSA. CDR3 residues: CASSLTWAEKLFF. CDR3 DNA: TGTGCCAGCAGCTTAACTTGGGCGGAAAAACTGTTTTTT.

The chain has TRBV7-2 and TRBJ2-7; D possibly corresponds to TRBD1 (6 bases). With 5 bases removed from V and 6 bases from J, the gap between germline ends came to 14 bases. The germline V gene has CDR1 SGHTA and CDR2 FQGNSA. This CDR3 has 13 amino acids. CDR3: CASSPGRGREQYF. The DNA of the CDR3 is TGTGCCAGCAGCCCAGGCAGGGGTCGCGAGCAGTACTTC.

This clone has only one observation. The chain uses TRBV27 and TRBJ2-1; possibly TRBD1 for D (6 bases). The CDR3 is 14 residues long. Germline values: CDR1 MNHEY, CDR2 SMNVEV (reference sequence). V was pared by 5 bases and J by 8 bases, with 16 bases between. CDR3 region: CASSPRAGVDEQFF. CDR3 nucleotide sequence: TGTGCCAGCAGTCCTCGGGCAGGGGTCGATGAGCAGTTCTTC.

The chain is built from TRBV7-3 and TRBJ1-1; unclear D gene. Trimming took off 5 bases at V and 0 bases at J, with 13 bases between the two ends. Germline CDR1 is SGHTA and CDR2 is FQGTGA. The CDR3 totals 15 residues. CDR3 amino acids: CASSPGGRMNTEAFF. In nucleotides, the CDR3 is TGTGCCAGCAGCCCAGGCGGGAGAATGAACACTGAAGCTTTCTTT.

This clone has only one observation. J is TRBJ2-2 and V is TRBV5-4; D gene unclear. V was pared by 6 bases and J by 6 bases, with 15 bases between. CDR1 and CDR2 from the germline V gene are SGHNT and YYREEE (reference sequence). The CDR3 runs 14 residues. The CDR3 DNA is TGTGCCAGCACCGAGACGGGTTATCCCGGGGAGCTGTTTTTT. This gives the protein CASTETGYPGELFF.

V gene TRBV23-1 combines with J gene TRBJ2-7, with D possibly TRBD1 on 5 matching bases. TRBV23-1 is treated as an ORF (open reading frame) with a function not yet certain. The CDR3 is 13 amino acids. The V and J ends lost 0 bases and 5 bases respectively, with 8 bases between them. CDR3 amino acids: CASSQSTAHEQYF. CDR3 in DNA: TGCGCCAGCAGTCAATCGACAGCCCACGAGCAGTACTTC.

The V call is TRBV7-4, the J call TRBJ1-4; 7 bases fit TRBD1. The CDR3 covers 15 residues. Trimming took 4 bases from V and 7 from J; bases not matched to a gene: 9. Germline loops: CDR1 SGHVT, CDR2 SQSDAQ. The DNA of the CDR3 is TGTGCCAGCAGCTCTGAACAGGGGAAGGGTGAAAAACTGTTTTTT. Its protein product is CASSSEQGKGEKLFF.